A single sample gave rise to the 19 T cell receptor beta chains below, sequenced in a study of identical twins. TCRdb processed the 5' RACE reads anew with MiXCR; each CDR3 protein has one entry. This table holds about 700,000 distinct CDR3 sequences, about 9.4% found once. These data are also associated with another study on yellow fever vaccine responses in identical twins.

Input material: PBMCs. The receptors were gathered from a young woman in good health.

CDR3 nucleotide sequence: TGTGCCACCAGCAGAGCGGGAGTTGCAGATACGCAGTATTTT. This translates into CATSRAGVADTQYF. The chain has TRBV15 and TRBJ2-3, with a weak D call TRBD2 (6 bases). CDR1 is LNHNV, CDR2 YYDKDF, per germline (reference sequence). CDR3 size: 14 residues. V lost 1 base, J lost 4 bases, and 9 bases lay in between. Variable domain in full (rest from reference TRBV15 and TRBJ2-3): DAMVIQNPRYQVTQFGKPVTLSCSQTLNHNVMYWYQQKSSQAPKLLFHYYDKDFNNEADTPDNFQSRRPNTSFCFLDIRSPGLGDTAMYLCATSRAGVADTQYFGPGTRLTVL.

This clonotype appeared many times. This rearrangement joins TRBV7-2 to TRBJ2-7; the D is unclear. The germline gives CDR1 SGHTA, CDR2 FQGNSA. The CDR3 is 14 residues long. V lost 1 base to trimming and J lost 3 bases, with 10 bases between them. The CDR3 DNA follows: TGTGCCAGCAGCTTAGGCGGACCGCGCTACGAGCAGTACTTC. Encoded protein: CASSLGGPRYEQYF. The variable domain in full, with the rest retrieved from reference TRBV7-2 and TRBJ2-7, is GAGVSQSPSNKVTEKGKDVELRCDPISGHTALYWYRQSLGQGLEFLIYFQGNSAPDKSGLPSDRFSAERTGGSVSTLTIQRTQQEDSAVYLCASSLGGPRYEQYFGPGTRLTVT.

This clonotype was seen a handful of times. The V call is TRBV5-1, the J call TRBJ2-1; D possibly corresponds to TRBD2 (7 bases). CDR3 size: 13 residues. V gave up 0 bases and J gave up 16 bases, with 17 bases separating them. Per the germline V gene, CDR1 is SGHRS and CDR2 is YFSETQ. The CDR3 bases are TGCGCCAGCAGCTTGGGGGGGGGCCAAGTTAGATTCTTC. Translating gives CASSLGGGQVRFF.

This chain uses TRBV6-2 or TRBV6-3 with TRBJ2-2, with TRBD1 matching over 12 bases. This CDR3 is 16 amino acids long. The germline gives CDR1 MNHEY, CDR2 SVGEGT. V lost 6 bases and J lost 7; bases outside the gene matches: 9. The CDR3 nucleotides read TGTGCCAGCAGCCGAGGGGACAGGGGGCCGTACGGGGAGCTGTTTTTT. Its protein product is CASSRGDRGPYGELFF.

The chain uses TRBV29-1 and TRBJ2-7, with TRBD1 as a possible D gene (6 bases). This CDR3 is built from 11 residues. Germline CDR1 is SQVTM and CDR2 is ANQGSEA. Trimming stripped 5 bases from V and 4 bases from J, with 9 bases between. In nucleotides, the CDR3 is TGCAGCGTTTTTAGGGGGTACGAGCAGTACTTC. Residues: CSVFRGYEQYF.

This clonotype was observed at least ten times. The rearrangement links TRBV20-1 to TRBJ2-7; D is unresolved. CDR3 length equals 13 residues. Germline V CDR1 and CDR2: DFQATT, SNEGSKA (reference sequence). Between the trimmed V and J ends, which lost 0 bases and 0 bases, there was a span of 6 bases. This CDR3 reads CSARDLSSYEQYF. In nucleotides, the CDR3 is TGCAGTGCTAGAGATCTCAGCTCCTACGAGCAGTACTTC.

This clonotype was seen a handful of times. The chain uses TRBV2 and TRBJ2-1, with D uncertain. This CDR3 spans 15 amino acids. Trimming removed 4 bases from V and 0 bases from J, with 10 bases in between. From germline, CDR1 is SNHLY and CDR2 FYNNEI. This CDR3 reads CASSGTASSYNEQFF. CDR3 sequence (DNA): TGTGCCAGCAGTGGGACGGCCAGCTCCTACAATGAGCAGTTCTTC.

This clonotype has a handful of counts. The chain recombines TRBV20-1 with TRBJ2-7; 7 bases agree with TRBD1. This CDR3 contains 14 residues. The germline gives CDR1 DFQATT, CDR2 SNEGSKA (reference sequence). V dropped 3 bases and J dropped 3; count of bases not matched to a gene: 8. The CDR3, as DNA: TGCAGTGCTAGTAGGGATGGGACAGACTACGAGCAGTACTTC. Protein sequence: CSASRDGTDYEQYF.

At least ten counts were recorded for this clonotype. The chain uses TRBV20-1 and TRBJ2-3; 8 nucleotides match TRBD2. The CDR3 is 16 amino acids. The J segment lost 0 bases and the V segment lost 1 base, leaving 6 bases of the junction unmatched. Per germline, CDR1 DFQATT and CDR2 SNEGSKA (reference sequence). For the CDR3, the DNA is TGCAGTGCTAGAGGGGTTAGCGGGGAAAGCACAGATACGCAGTATTTT. Protein product: CSARGVSGESTDTQYF.

This clonotype was seen more than once but under ten times. The genes are TRBV20-1 and TRBJ2-7; 11 bases are a match to TRBD2. The J segment lost 2 bases and the V segment lost 0 bases, leaving 12 bases of the junction unmatched. CDR1 and CDR2 (germline): DFQATT, SNEGSKA (reference sequence). The CDR3 extends over 18 amino acids. For the CDR3, the DNA is TGCAGTGCTAGAGATATAGGGGCTAGCGGGGGGCACCCCTACGAGCAGTACTTC. Its translation is CSARDIGASGGHPYEQYF.

This clonotype has a count of ten or more. This chain joins TRBV7-3 and TRBJ2-1; 12 bases align to TRBD2. Germline V gene sequence: CDR1 SGHTA, CDR2 FQGTGA. The CDR3 is made up of 17 amino acids. The V and J ends lost 5 bases and 5 bases, in that order; junction bases with no gene match: 10. CDR3 sequence reads: CASSGRPLAGGHNEQFF. CDR3 DNA sequence: TGTGCCAGCAGCGGCAGACCCCTAGCGGGGGGGCACAATGAGCAGTTCTTC.

The table lists this clonotype with a few counts. The chain uses TRBV7-9 and TRBJ2-6; D gene ambiguous. This CDR3 has 15 amino acids. V shed 2 bases and J shed 4 bases, with 9 bases lying between them. Germline assignment: CDR1 SEHNR and CDR2 FQNEAQ (reference sequence). CDR3 protein: CASSLMVGGANVLTF. The CDR3 region has the DNA TGTGCCAGCAGCTTAATGGTGGGGGGGGCCAACGTCCTGACTTTC.

This chain links TRBV2 with TRBJ2-1; D possibly corresponds to TRBD2 (5 bases). Germline CDR1 SNHLY, CDR2 FYNNEI. Trimming took off 3 bases at V and 8 bases at J, with 8 bases between the two ends. The CDR3 sequence is 12 residues long. For the CDR3, the DNA is TGTGCCAGCAGTGAGGAGGTACATGAGCAGTTCTTC. Protein product: CASSEEVHEQFF.

The V call is TRBV12-3 or TRBV12-4, the J call TRBJ2-5; 7 bases are shared with TRBD2. This CDR3 has 16 residues. J gave up 1 base and V 6 bases, and 11 bases lay outside the gene matches. The CDR3 region has the DNA TGTGCCAGCAGGGCATATGGCGGGAGTTTCCAAGAGACCCAGTACTTC. It encodes CASRAYGGSFQETQYF.

This clonotype was detected a few times. The rearrangement links TRBV10-3 to TRBJ2-3; TRBD2 matches at 9 bases. V lost 6 bases and J lost 3; bases outside the gene matches: 7. In germline, CDR1 is ENHRY, CDR2 SYGVKD. This CDR3 spans 15 amino acids. The DNA for the CDR3 is TGTGCCATCAGCCGACTAGCGGAGTCTACAGATACGCAGTATTTT. This gives the protein CAISRLAESTDTQYF.

The V call is TRBV28, the J call TRBJ2-7; 7 positions agree with TRBD2. Germline trimming cut 5 bases from V and 0 bases from J; bases unmatched to any gene: 7. Germline CDR1 and CDR2: MDHEN and SYDVKM. The CDR3 has 15 amino acids. CDR3 nucleotides: TGTGCCAGCAGTCAACCCGGGACTACCTCCTACGAGCAGTACTTC. This sequence encodes CASSQPGTTSYEQYF.

This clonotype has more than one count but fewer than ten. In nucleotides, the CDR3 is TGTGCCAGCAGTTACAGGTGGTCGAGGGCACAGACAGATACGCAGTATTTT. Its translation: CASSYRWSRAQTDTQYF. The V call is TRBV28, the J call TRBJ2-3; D may match TRBD1 or TRBD2 (5 bases each). Germline lookup yields CDR1 MDHEN and CDR2 SYDVKM. This CDR3 has 17 amino acids. V was trimmed by 4 bases and J by 3 bases, leaving 20 bases between them. Looking up the rest from reference TRBV28 and TRBJ2-3 gives the full variable domain: DVKVTQSSRYLVKRTGEKVFLECVQDMDHENMFWYRQDPGLGLRLIYFSYDVKMKEKGDIPEGYSVSREKKERFSLILESASTNQTSMYLCASSYRWSRAQTDTQYFGPGTRLTVL.

This chain joins TRBV7-2 and TRBJ2-2; no clear D. The V end was cut by 7 bases, the J end by 6 bases, with 18 bases between. The V gene's germline CDR1 is SGHTA and CDR2 FQGNSA. The CDR3 has 15 amino acids. DNA of the CDR3: TGTGCCAGCATCCCCAGAGGCACCATCCCCGGGGAGCTGTTTTTT. This gives the protein CASIPRGTIPGELFF.

Many counts were recorded for this clonotype. The V and J genes are TRBV10-3 and TRBJ1-1; D is uncertain. Germline assignment: CDR1 ENHRY and CDR2 SYGVKD. This CDR3 has 13 residues. V was pared by 3 bases and J by 5 bases, with 10 bases between. CDR3 nucleotides: TGTGCCATCAGTGACCCGATTCGTACTGAAGCTTTCTTT. Translation: CAISDPIRTEAFF.